Listed below are T cell receptor beta chains from one sample, sequenced in a study of CD8+ T cells in alopecia areata. Sequencing was performed with immunoSEQ multiplex PCR; in TCRdb, only in-frame clones are kept and a portion is missing. The sample carries about 94,000 clones, over 70% recorded once. The sample was CD8+ T cells sorted from blood, taken between weeks 43 and 45, from a patient treated with tofacitinib. These receptor sequences come from a human donor with alopecia areata. Both conserved end residues are trimmed from each CDR3.

v_call cdr3_aa
TRBV5-6 ASSLVFSGANVLT
TRBV30 AWSSGHSYEQY
TRBV30 AWRGREGDYNEQF
TRBV7-3 ASSEGTGENEAF
TRBV27 ASSITANGDTEAF
TRBV29-1 SGQGNTEAF
TRBV7-9 ASSFSPGTGAGGNQPQH
TRBV6-1 ASSEGGGLQETQY
TRBV30 AWEPGAGAPWEQY
TRBV7-2 ASSSRVGNTEAF
TRBV19 ATANRDGYT
TRBV5-1 ASSFTGSEQY
TRBV4-3 ASSPGAGRGYT
TRBV19 ASSSSMNTEAF
TRBV5-6 ASSLGDTEQY
TRBV6-4 ASSEKAGGYTDTQY
TRBV7-9 AWPRPVGQYEQY
TRBV30 AWGTGTGELF
TRBV11-2 ASSLAGRAIWEQY
TRBV27 ASRDGPEEAF
TRBV5-6 ASSWGNQPQH
TRBV27 ASSFSGDGYT
TRBV11-3 ASSTSVGAPEAF
TRBV4-1 ASSQDLTGDLNTEAF
TRBV4-3 ASSQGIPHGYT
TRBV7-2 ASSSGTLEAF
TRBV29-1 SGSANEQF
TRBV10-3 AIIRGTEAF
TRBV5-1 ASSLEDRGSGANVLT
TRBV9 ASTIGTVPTSEPQH
TRBV6-1 ASSETSRHEQY